These 7 T cell receptor beta chains originate from one sample sequenced in a study of yellow fever vaccine responses in identical twins. TCRdb analysed the RT-PCR reads with MiXCR anew, one entry per CDR3 protein. The data contain some 710 distinct CDR3 sequences, nearly 90% of them singletons. The sequenced sample was T cells from blood (PBMCs), unsorted or a sorted subset (not recorded which), obtained before or after yellow fever vaccination (not recorded which). These receptors originate from a female donor who received the yellow fever vaccine.

The chain links TRBV12-3 or TRBV12-4 to TRBJ2-7, with D unresolved. The CDR3 contains 15 residues. V was pared by 0 bases and J by 5 bases, with 14 bases between. The chain's CDR3 is CASSLADGSIHEQYF. CDR3 nucleotides: TGTGCCAGCAGTTTAGCTGATGGTAGTATCCACGAGCAGTACTTC.

On this clonotype itself: The conserved closing phenylalanine or tryptophan is absent in this CDR3, likely reflecting a read error. The genes are TRBV23-1 and TRBJ1-2; a possible D gene is TRBD1 (5 bases). TRBV23-1 is recorded as an ORF, its role being uncertain. This CDR3 is 16 amino acids long. Trimming removed 4 bases from V and 3 bases from J, with 18 bases in between. Written as DNA, the CDR3 is TGCGCCAGCAGTCCCATCCTCCCCGGGGGGGACTATGGCTACACCTTG. It yields the protein CASSPILPGGDYGYTL.

The V call is TRBV15, the J call TRBJ2-7, with D possibly TRBD1 on 6 matching bases. Germline CDR1 is LNHNV and CDR2 is YYDKDF (reference sequence). Deletions cut 5 bases from V and 6 bases from J, with 17 bases between. This CDR3 has 14 amino acids. CDR3 in amino acids: CATSGRGQSGEQYF. CDR3 DNA sequence: TGTGCCACCAGCGGACGGGGACAATCCGGCGAGCAGTACTTC.

This clonotype was recorded only once. The chain links TRBV10-3 to TRBJ2-1, with TRBD2 matching 12 bases. The V gene end was trimmed by 6 bases and the J gene end by 6 bases; junction bases not matched to a gene: 6. CDR1 and CDR2 from the germline V gene are ENHRY and SYGVKD. The length of the CDR3 is 15 residues. As DNA, the CDR3 is TGTGCCATCAGACGACTAGCGGGAGATGGCAATGAGCAGTTCTTC. This sequence encodes CAIRRLAGDGNEQFF.

The chain links TRBV10-1 to TRBJ2-2; tentative D call: TRBD1 (6 bases). Trimming shortened V by 9 bases and J by 1 base, and 12 bases separated the two germline ends. The germline V gene encodes CDR1 WNHNN and CDR2 SYGVQD (reference sequence). This CDR3 is 14 amino acids long. CDR3 sequence: CASADRKNTGELFF. The CDR3 DNA follows: TGCGCCAGTGCAGACAGGAAGAACACCGGGGAGCTGTTTTTT.

The genes are TRBV5-1 and TRBJ1-2; no clear D gene. In germline, CDR1 is SGHRS, CDR2 YFSETQ. V shed 0 bases and J shed 0 bases, with 6 bases lying between them. This CDR3 contains 14 residues. The CDR3 is CASSLESTNYGYTF. The CDR3 nucleotides are TGCGCCAGCAGCTTGGAGTCGACTAACTATGGCTACACCTTC.

The gene calls are TRBV29-1 and TRBJ1-2; unclear D gene. V lost 6 bases and J 1 base, leaving 15 bases between the germline ends. In germline, CDR1 is SQVTM, CDR2 ANQGSEA. The CDR3 is 14 amino acids. Here the CDR3 DNA reads TGCAGCGTCCCGATTGGGCAGAGTAACTATGGCTACACCTTC. Its translation: CSVPIGQSNYGYTF. Complete variable domain (other parts from reference TRBV29-1 and TRBJ1-2): SAVISQKPSRDICQRGTSLTIQCQVDSQVTMMFWYRQQPGQSLTLIATANQGSEATYESGFVIDKFPISRPNLTFSTLTVSNMSPEDSSIYLCSVPIGQSNYGYTFGSGTRLTVV.